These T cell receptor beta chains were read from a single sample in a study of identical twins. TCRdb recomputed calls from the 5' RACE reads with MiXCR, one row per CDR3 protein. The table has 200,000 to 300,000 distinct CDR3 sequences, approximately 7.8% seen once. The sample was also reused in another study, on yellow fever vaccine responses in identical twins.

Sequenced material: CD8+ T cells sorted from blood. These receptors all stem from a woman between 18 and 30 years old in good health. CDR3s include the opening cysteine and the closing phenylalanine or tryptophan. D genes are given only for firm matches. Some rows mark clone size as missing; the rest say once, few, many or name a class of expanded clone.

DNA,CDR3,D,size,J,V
TGCAGTGCTGGCCGAATCGGACAGGAGCTCACAGATACGCAGTATTTT,CSAGRIGQELTDTQYF,TRBD1,many,TRBJ2-3,TRBV20-1
TGTGCCTGGGGGACGTGGGAAAAACTGTTTTTT,CAWGTWEKLFF,.,few,TRBJ1-4,TRBV6-1
TGTGCCACCAGTGACCGGGGGCCGGGGGTGACCCAGTACTTC,CATSDRGPGVTQYF,.,.,TRBJ2-5,TRBV24-1
TGTGCCAGCAGTTACTTCGGAATACCAATTCAGCCCCAGCATTTT,CASSYFGIPIQPQHF,.,.,TRBJ1-5,TRBV6-5
TGTGCCAGCACCCTGGGACAGGGGGAATTCCAAGAGACCCAGTACTTC,CASTLGQGEFQETQYF,TRBD1,.,TRBJ2-5,TRBV12-3/TRBV12-4
TGCGCCAGCAGCTCGAGCGGAGTGGGGACTGAAGCTTTCTTT,CASSSSGVGTEAFF,.,few,TRBJ1-1,TRBV5-1
TGCGCCAGCAGCCAAGCCGCTTTCAATGAGCAGTTCTTC,CASSQAAFNEQFF,.,few,TRBJ2-1,TRBV4-1
TGTGCCAGCAGCCCCGGGAGGGATCCCAATGAGCAGTACTTC,CASSPGRDPNEQYF,TRBD2,many,TRBJ2-7,TRBV7-9
TGCAGCGTTGAAGAATCCCCGGGACAGGGCTGGTCCGGGGAGCTGTTTTTT,CSVEESPGQGWSGELFF,TRBD1,.,TRBJ2-2,TRBV29-1
TGCGCCAGCAGCCAAGATTGGCGGGGAAAAAACATTCAGTACTTC,CASSQDWRGKNIQYF,.,many,TRBJ2-4,TRBV4-1
TGTGCCATCAGTACAACTAGCGGGGGTACCACCTCCTACAATGAGCAGTTCTTC,CAISTTSGGTTSYNEQFF,TRBD2,many,TRBJ2-1,TRBV10-3
TGTGCCAGCAGCCCAAAGCCCATCAGTCGGAACACCGGGGAGCTGTTTTTT,CASSPKPISRNTGELFF,.,.,TRBJ2-2,TRBV7-2
TGTGCCAGCAGCCGGGACAGGGTAGGGAATGAGCAGTTCTTC,CASSRDRVGNEQFF,TRBD1,.,TRBJ2-1,TRBV12-3/TRBV12-4
TGTGCCAGCAGCTGGGGACTAGCGGGAGTTGGGGGGAGTGGATACAATGAGCAGTTCTTC,CASSWGLAGVGGSGYNEQFF,TRBD2,few,TRBJ2-1,TRBV13
TGTGCCACCAGTGGGAATAGCGGGAGCTCCGACAATGAGCAGTTCTTC,CATSGNSGSSDNEQFF,TRBD2,few,TRBJ2-1,TRBV24-1
TGCAGCGTTGATGGACAGGGGGAGGAGACCCAGTACTTC,CSVDGQGEETQYF,TRBD1,many,TRBJ2-5,TRBV29-1
TGTGCCAGCAGTCCCAAGGGGGTCCTCACCGGGGAGCTGTTTTTT,CASSPKGVLTGELFF,.,many,TRBJ2-2,TRBV12-3/TRBV12-4
TGTGCCAGCAGCTGGCAGGGTGCCACTGAAGCTTTCTTT,CASSWQGATEAFF,.,few,TRBJ1-1,TRBV5-6
TGCGCCAGCAGCTTGGTTCAGGGGATGGATGGCTACACCTTC,CASSLVQGMDGYTF,.,few,TRBJ1-2,TRBV5-1
TGCGCCAGCAGTCCAGGGGAGCGGGAGTACACAGATACGCAGTATTTT,CASSPGEREYTDTQYF,TRBD2,many,TRBJ2-3,TRBV4-1
TGCGCCAGCAGCCAACATCGAGGGGTGCGAGAGCAGTTCTTC,CASSQHRGVREQFF,.,.,TRBJ2-1,TRBV4-1
TGTGCCACCAGCAGAGATGGCAGGACAGGGGACGAGCAGTACTTC,CATSRDGRTGDEQYF,TRBD1,many,TRBJ2-7,TRBV15
TGTGCCAGCAGCTCTTCCGGGACAGGGTATTTCGAGCAGTACTTC,CASSSSGTGYFEQYF,TRBD1,many,TRBJ2-7,TRBV7-9
TGCGCCAGCAGCCAATTAGCGGGAGAAGGCGAGCAGTACTTC,CASSQLAGEGEQYF,TRBD2,.,TRBJ2-7,TRBV4-1
TGTGCCAGCGGGAATAGCGGGGGGGAAGATACGCAGTATTTT,CASGNSGGEDTQYF,TRBD2,many,TRBJ2-3,TRBV12-3/TRBV12-4
TGTGCCAGCAGCGAGATAGCGGGAGGGCCTGGGAATGAGCAGTTCTTC,CASSEIAGGPGNEQFF,TRBD2,few,TRBJ2-1,TRBV7-6
TGTGCCAGCAGCCCCGGGACTAGCGACTACGAGCAGTACTTC,CASSPGTSDYEQYF,TRBD2,.,TRBJ2-7,TRBV7-6
TGTGCCAGCAGCCAAGAAGCGCGGCTAGCGGGAGTTAATGAGCAGTTCTTC,CASSQEARLAGVNEQFF,TRBD2,.,TRBJ2-1,TRBV3-1
TGCAGTGCTAGTCCGGACAGGGGACTAGCGGGAGCAGGCTCCTACAATGAGCAGTTCTTC,CSASPDRGLAGAGSYNEQFF,TRBD2,few,TRBJ2-1,TRBV20-1
TGTGCCAGCAGCGAAGGACAGGGGCGCAATCAGCCCCAGCATTTT,CASSEGQGRNQPQHF,TRBD1,many,TRBJ1-5,TRBV9
TGTGCTACCCGGGCGCAGGGCACAGATACGCAGTATTTT,CATRAQGTDTQYF,.,few,TRBJ2-3,TRBV28
TGTGCCAGCAGCCGCCGGACTAGCGGGGGGATAGATACGCAGTATTTT,CASSRRTSGGIDTQYF,TRBD2,few,TRBJ2-3,TRBV7-6
TGCAGTGCCCAGACGGGACAGGGCATGAACACTGAAGCTTTCTTT,CSAQTGQGMNTEAFF,TRBD1,.,TRBJ1-1,TRBV20-1
TGTGCCAGCAGTTTTGGGGGCTTTGAGCAGTTCTTC,CASSFGGFEQFF,.,few,TRBJ2-1,TRBV12-3/TRBV12-4
TGTGCCAGCAGTCCCCCCTCAGACAGGATGGATACGCAGTATTTT,CASSPPSDRMDTQYF,.,many,TRBJ2-3,TRBV12-3/TRBV12-4
TGTGCCAGCAGCCATGGCGAGACTCCCTACGAGCAGTACTTC,CASSHGETPYEQYF,.,.,TRBJ2-7,TRBV4-2
TGCGCCAGCAGCCAAGAACAGATAGATACGCAGTATTTT,CASSQEQIDTQYF,.,few,TRBJ2-3,TRBV4-1
TGTGCCAACGGAGCTAGCGGGGGTTCCTACAATGAGCAGTTCTTC,CANGASGGSYNEQFF,TRBD2,few,TRBJ2-1,TRBV10-3
TGTGCCACCAGCATAAGGACAGGGGACAACGAGCAGTACTTC,CATSIRTGDNEQYF,TRBD1,.,TRBJ2-7,TRBV15
TGTGCCACCAGCAGAGAAGGGGGCTTTGAGCCCCTTGTGGGTGAGCAGTACTTC,CATSREGGFEPLVGEQYF,TRBD1,many,TRBJ2-7,TRBV15
TGTGCCAGCAGCCCCTGGGTGGCTACGTCCTACAATGAGCAGTTCTTC,CASSPWVATSYNEQFF,.,many,TRBJ2-1,TRBV14
TGTGCCAGCAGCTCCCACAGGGGCACTGAAGCTTTCTTT,CASSSHRGTEAFF,TRBD1,.,TRBJ1-1,TRBV5-5
TGTGCCAGCAGCTTAGTTTTGGCGGGAGGGACGGGGTACAATGAGCAGTTCTTC,CASSLVLAGGTGYNEQFF,TRBD2,few,TRBJ2-1,TRBV11-2
TGTGCCACCAGTGGCCAGAGGAGGGAGGGCCGGAAAGATACGCAGTATTTT,CATSGQRREGRKDTQYF,TRBD2,many,TRBJ2-3,TRBV24-1
TGTGCCAGCTGTTATCCACCACCGGGACACTCTCAATACAATGAGCAGTTCTTC,CASCYPPPGHSQYNEQFF,.,few,TRBJ2-1,TRBV2
TGTGCCAGCAGTGCCTTCGTAGTGACAGTTACGGCTAACTATGGCTACACCTTC,CASSAFVVTVTANYGYTF,.,many,TRBJ1-2,TRBV6-1
TGCGCCAGCAGCCAAGAGAGTGCAGGGGCGCTTTCGTCACCCCTCCACTTT,CASSQESAGALSSPLHF,.,.,TRBJ1-6,TRBV4-1
TGCAGTGCGCCTAGAGCCCCAAGGGAAGACACCGGGGAGCTGTTTTTT,CSAPRAPREDTGELFF,.,.,TRBJ2-2,TRBV20-1
TGCAGTGCTAGTGAGCAGGATAGCAATCAGCCCCTGCATTTT,CSASEQDSNQPLHF,.,.,TRBJ1-5,TRBV20-1